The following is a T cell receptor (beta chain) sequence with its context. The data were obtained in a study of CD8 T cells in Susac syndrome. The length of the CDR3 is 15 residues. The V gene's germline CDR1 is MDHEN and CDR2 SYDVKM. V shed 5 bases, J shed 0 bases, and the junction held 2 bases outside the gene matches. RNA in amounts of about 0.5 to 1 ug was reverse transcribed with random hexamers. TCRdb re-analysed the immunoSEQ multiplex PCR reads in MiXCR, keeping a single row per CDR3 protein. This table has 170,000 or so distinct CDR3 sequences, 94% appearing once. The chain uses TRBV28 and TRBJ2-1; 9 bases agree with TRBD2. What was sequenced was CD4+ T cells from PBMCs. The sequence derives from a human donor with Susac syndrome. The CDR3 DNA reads TGTGCCAGCAGTGCAGCGGGGGGCTCCTACAATGAGCAGTTCTTC. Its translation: CASSAAGGSYNEQFF.